These 28 T cell receptor beta chains were all obtained from the same sample, sequenced in a study of cytomegalovirus exposure and HLA in healthy donors. Both 60 Vbeta primers and 13 Jbeta primers went into the PCR. Assay: immunoSEQ multiplex PCR; the TCRdb copy retains only in-frame clones and omits some. Of some 41,000 clones listed, around 68% were seen once; the top ten hold 3% to 4.5%. Sequenced input: PBMCs. All receptors derive from a man aged 40-55 years in good health and CMV-seronegative.

This chain joins TRBV6-1 and TRBJ1-2; 7 nucleotides match TRBD1. Per the germline V gene, CDR1 is MNHNS and CDR2 is SASEGT. The CDR3 consists of 14 residues. Trimming at V came to 8 bases and at J to 5 bases, leaving 11 bases not matched to a gene. The CDR3 nucleotides are TGTGCCAGCGGGTTAACGACAGGGCCATATGGCTACACCTTC. It is translated as CASGLTTGPYGYTF.

This clone has only one observation. The chain uses TRBV29-1 and TRBJ1-1; D gene uncertain. Germline V gives CDR1 SQVTM, CDR2 ANQGSEA. Trimming removed 5 bases from V and 1 base from J, with 11 bases in between. The CDR3 loop spans 13 amino acids. The CDR3 protein is CSVFSGRNTEAFF. The CDR3, as DNA: TGCAGCGTTTTTTCTGGGAGGAACACTGAAGCTTTCTTT.

The chain links TRBV13 to TRBJ1-1; 10 bases fit TRBD1. V was clipped by 7 bases and J by 5 bases; unmatched bases: 7. CDR3 length: 14 residues. Germline-derived CDR1 and CDR2 are PRHDT and FYEKMQ (reference sequence). The CDR3 DNA reads TGTGCCAGCACCCCGACAGGGGGCTGGACTGAAGCTTTCTTT. Protein sequence: CASTPTGGWTEAFF.

This clone showed up just once. The chain employs TRBV6-5 and TRBJ1-3; D gene unclear. Between the trimmed V and J ends, which lost 2 bases and 4 bases, there was a span of 9 bases. The CDR3 is 14 residues long. Germline CDR1 MNHEY, CDR2 SVGAGI. The CDR3 sequence: CASSYQRGGNTIYF. The CDR3 DNA reads TGTGCCAGCAGTTACCAGCGTGGGGGAAACACCATATATTTT.

The chain couples TRBV10-3 to TRBJ2-3, with a weak D call TRBD1 (5 bases). CDR3 size: 12 residues. Germline V gene lookup returns CDR1 ENHRY and CDR2 SYGVKD. V lost 9 bases, J lost 7 bases, and 14 bases lay in between. As DNA, the CDR3 is TGTGCCATATCAAATACAGGAAATACGCAGTATTTT. As protein: CAISNTGNTQYF.

V is TRBV2 and J is TRBJ1-4, with D tentatively TRBD1 (6 bases). In germline, CDR1 is SNHLY, CDR2 FYNNEI. Trimming took off 9 bases at V and 3 bases at J, with 11 bases between the two ends. The CDR3 is 13 residues long. CDR3 loop: CARGGPSNEKLFF. The DNA for the CDR3 is TGTGCCAGAGGGGGACCCTCTAATGAAAAACTGTTTTTT.

This chain uses TRBV18 with TRBJ1-1; no firm D call. The V end was cut by 3 bases, the J end by 2 bases, with 4 bases between. CDR1 is KGHSH, CDR2 LQKENI, per germline. The CDR3 has 12 amino acids. DNA of the CDR3: TGTGCCAGCTCACCCAGTAACACTGAAGCTTTCTTT. Translating gives CASSPSNTEAFF.

This chain uses TRBV29-1 with TRBJ2-1; 9 bases are a match to TRBD2. The junction had 5 bases not matched to a gene; V was cut back by 1 base and J by 1 base. Germline V CDR1 and CDR2: SQVTM, ANQGSEA. This CDR3 is 16 amino acids long. DNA for the CDR3: TGCAGCGTTGAAGGTAATAGCGGGGGATCCTACAATGAGCAGTTCTTC. Translated: CSVEGNSGGSYNEQFF.

This sequence joins TRBV28 and TRBJ1-5; 9 positions match TRBD1. The CDR3 totals 15 residues. J lost 7 bases, V lost 5 bases, and 9 bases had no gene match. The germline gives CDR1 MDHEN, CDR2 SYDVKM. CDR3 bases: TGTGCCAGCAGTGCCCCAGGACAGGGGAGGCAGCCCCAGCATTTT. Protein sequence: CASSAPGQGRQPQHF.

The table lists this clone with a count of one. V usage is TRBV6-5 and J usage is TRBJ2-1, with D tentatively TRBD1 (6 bases). With 6 bases removed from V and 7 bases from J, the gap between germline ends came to 19 bases. The CDR3 extends over 15 amino acids. Germline V lookup: CDR1 MNHEY, CDR2 SVGAGI. The CDR3 loop is CASRQGISKRNEQFF. As DNA, the CDR3 is TGTGCCAGCAGGCAGGGGATAAGCAAGCGAAATGAGCAGTTCTTC.

The chain employs TRBV25-1 and TRBJ1-1, with 7 nucleotides matching TRBD1. Germline V gives CDR1 MGHDK, CDR2 SYGVNS. This CDR3 comprises 13 residues. The J segment lost 4 bases and the V segment lost 4 bases, leaving 3 bases of the junction unmatched. CDR3 sequence reads: CASSVTGTTEAFF. CDR3 nucleotides: TGTGCCAGCAGTGTGACAGGGACCACTGAAGCTTTCTTT.

The V call is TRBV13, the J call TRBJ2-2; TRBD1 matches at 9 bases. Germline V gene lookup returns CDR1 PRHDT and CDR2 FYEKMQ (reference sequence). V shed 5 bases and J 0 bases; nucleotides not matched to a gene: 1. The CDR3 loop spans 15 amino acids. The CDR3 here is CASSRDRANTGELFF. The CDR3 DNA follows: TGTGCCAGCAGCCGGGACAGGGCGAACACCGGGGAGCTGTTTTTT.

The J gene is TRBJ2-7, the V gene TRBV11-3; D is perhaps TRBD2 (6 bases). There are 14 residues in the CDR3. Trimming left V 5 bases short and J 2 bases short, with 13 bases between. CDR1 SGHNT and CDR2 YENEEA come from the germline V gene. CDR3 nucleotides: TGTGCCAGCAGCCCACGGGACTCCGCCTACGAGCAGTACTTC. This codes for CASSPRDSAYEQYF.

The J gene is TRBJ1-1, the V gene TRBV19; 10 bases are shared with TRBD1. Germline V lookup: CDR1 LNHDA, CDR2 SQIVND (reference sequence). This CDR3 comprises 14 residues. The J segment lost 3 bases and the V segment lost 5 bases, leaving 3 bases of the junction unmatched. The CDR3 DNA sequence: TGTGCCAGTAGTTGGACAGGGGGGGACACTGAAGCTTTCTTT. It specifies CASSWTGGDTEAFF.

The J gene is TRBJ2-7, the V gene TRBV4-3, with 13 bases lining up with TRBD2. The length of the CDR3 is 19 residues. Germline V lookup: CDR1 LGHNA, CDR2 YSLEER. The ends lost 4 bases at V and 4 bases at J; junction bases unmatched: 16. CDR3 nucleotides: TGCGCCAGCAGCCGCCATCTGCAAGCCGGGACTAGCGGGGTGTACGAGCAGTACTTC. Translation gives CASSRHLQAGTSGVYEQYF.

V and J are TRBV27 and TRBJ2-3, with 7 bases lining up with TRBD1. V gave up 5 bases and J gave up 2 bases; unmatched junction bases: 7. This CDR3 spans 15 amino acids. Looked up from germline, CDR1 is MNHEY and CDR2 is SMNVEV (reference sequence). DNA for the CDR3: TGTGCCAGCAGTCCCCTGGGACAGTACACAGATACGCAGTATTTT. Residues: CASSPLGQYTDTQYF.

The J gene is TRBJ1-4, the V gene TRBV30; D is perhaps TRBD1 (6 bases). The CDR3 extends over 13 amino acids. V lost 0 bases and J lost 12, with 14 bases in between. Looked up from germline, CDR1 is GTSNPN and CDR2 is SVGIG (reference sequence). This chain's CDR3 is CAWSVGGVAELFF. DNA of the CDR3: TGTGCCTGGAGTGTAGGGGGGGTGGCGGAACTGTTTTTT.

The J gene is TRBJ2-3, the V gene TRBV18; maybe TRBD2 (5 bases). The CDR3 has 15 residues. Germline V gene data show CDR1 as KGHSH and CDR2 as LQKENI. The V end was cut by 2 bases, the J end by 5 bases, with 14 bases between. CDR3 sequence (DNA): TGTGCCAGCTCACCATCTTTCGGGGAGAAAGATACGCAGTATTTT. Amino acids: CASSPSFGEKDTQYF.

The J gene is TRBJ1-1, the V gene TRBV4-1; D not certain. V was cut by 0 bases and J by 0 bases, with 8 bases left in between. Germline lookup yields CDR1 MGHRA and CDR2 YSYEKL. CDR3 size: 15 residues. This CDR3 reads CASSQDPQLNTEAFF. DNA for the CDR3: TGCGCCAGCAGCCAAGATCCACAGCTGAACACTGAAGCTTTCTTT.

This chain connects TRBV6-5 to TRBJ1-1; weak D call: TRBD1 (5 bases). The CDR3 contains 14 residues. Germline V gene sequence: CDR1 MNHEY, CDR2 SVGAGI. Trimming cost V 4 bases and J 6 bases, with 15 bases left between them. Written as DNA, the CDR3 is TGTGCCAGCAGTTCCCGAAGGGGTAGGTCTGAAGCTTTCTTT. It codes for CASSSRRGRSEAFF.

The chain combines TRBV7-9 with TRBJ2-7, with TRBD1 matching over 9 bases. The CDR3 contains 13 residues. The ends lost 1 base at V and 8 bases at J; junction bases unmatched: 3. In germline, CDR1 is SEHNR, CDR2 FQNEAQ (reference sequence). The CDR3 loop reads CASSLEGTGKQYF. DNA for the CDR3: TGTGCCAGCAGCTTAGAGGGGACAGGGAAGCAGTACTTC.

The chain is built from TRBV5-6 and TRBJ2-7; unclear D gene. Germline lookup yields CDR1 SGHDT and CDR2 YYEEEE. Between the trimmed V and J ends, which lost 2 bases and 2 bases, there was a span of 5 bases. The CDR3 is 12 amino acids. CDR3 in DNA: TGTGCCAGCAGCTTTGGAGCCTACGAGCAGTACTTC. The encoded protein is CASSFGAYEQYF.

DNA of the CDR3: TGTGCCAGTAGTATTTCGCACAGGGACGAGCAGTACTTC. As protein: CASSISHRDEQYF. The genes are TRBV19 and TRBJ2-7; TRBD1 might be the D (6 bases). The CDR3 loop spans 13 amino acids. V lost 3 bases and J 5 bases, leaving 11 bases between the germline ends. Germline V CDR1 and CDR2: LNHDA, SQIVND (reference sequence).

The V gene is TRBV18, the J gene TRBJ2-5; unclear D gene. This CDR3 is 13 amino acids long. V was trimmed by 6 bases and J by 4 bases, leaving 12 bases between them. Germline CDR1 and CDR2: KGHSH and LQKENI. As DNA, the CDR3 is TGTGCCAGCTCCGAGAGCGTGGGAGAGACCCAGTACTTC. Translating gives CASSESVGETQYF.

The chain employs TRBV5-6 and TRBJ1-6, with D perhaps TRBD1 (5 bases). Germline CDR1 reads SGHDT; CDR2 reads YYEEEE. The CDR3 is 16 amino acids. The V end lost 4 bases, the J end lost 2 bases, and 13 bases lay between the germline ends. In DNA form, the CDR3 reads TGTGCCAGCAGCCCCGGAAAGGGGACCTATAATTCACCCCTCCACTTT. It specifies CASSPGKGTYNSPLHF.

The chain carries TRBV6-1 and TRBJ1-1; D ambiguous. Trimming removed 3 bases at V and 11 bases at J, with 16 bases between. CDR1 is MNHNS, CDR2 SASEGT, per germline. The CDR3 length is 13 residues. CDR3: CASSETDGRNAFF. CDR3 nucleotides: TGTGCCAGCAGTGAGACGGACGGGAGGAATGCTTTCTTT.

This clone was seen more than once but under ten times. The V and J genes are TRBV29-1 and TRBJ1-3; 8 bases match TRBD1. J lost 2 bases, V lost 4 bases, and 10 bases had no gene match. The CDR3 runs 16 residues. Germline CDR1 is SQVTM and CDR2 is ANQGSEA. CDR3 in DNA: TGCAGCGTTGCGGGCTCGGCAGGGGGCACTGGAAACACCATATATTTT. This encodes CSVAGSAGGTGNTIYF. Together with reference TRBV29-1 and TRBJ1-3, the CDR3 gives the full variable domain: SAVISQKPSRDICQRGTSLTIQCQVDSQVTMMFWYRQQPGQSLTLIATANQGSEATYESGFVIDKFPISRPNLTFSTLTVSNMSPEDSSIYLCSVAGSAGGTGNTIYFGEGSWLTVV.

The rearrangement links TRBV29-1 to TRBJ1-1, with a tentative D call TRBD1 (5 bases). In germline, CDR1 is SQVTM, CDR2 ANQGSEA. Trimming pared 2 bases from V and 6 bases from J, leaving 16 bases between. The CDR3 sequence is 14 residues long. This chain's CDR3 is CSVELRRGRAEAFF. The CDR3 region has the DNA TGCAGCGTTGAATTGAGGAGGGGACGGGCTGAAGCTTTCTTT. Complete variable domain (other parts from reference TRBV29-1 and TRBJ1-1): SAVISQKPSRDICQRGTSLTIQCQVDSQVTMMFWYRQQPGQSLTLIATANQGSEATYESGFVIDKFPISRPNLTFSTLTVSNMSPEDSSIYLCSVELRRGRAEAFFGQGTRLTVV.